A selection of T cell receptor beta chains follows, all from one sample in a study of somatic reversion in DOCK8 deficiency. TCRdb re-called the multiplex PCR reads with MiXCR, one entry per CDR3 protein. The sample lists about 250 distinct CDR3 sequences, 24% occurring once. Sequenced: peripheral blood. The receptors here all came from a human donor with DOCK8 deficiency. The CDR3 runs from the conserved cysteine through the conserved F or W. The D gene is left open where the match is weak. Size is stated for part of the rows, as once, few or many counts, or as a class when the clone is expanded.

d_call	j_call	clone_size	v_call	cdr3_nt	cdr3_aa
-	TRBJ2-5	medium-sized	TRBV6-1	TGTGCCAGCAGTGAAGCGCTGGGATACCAAGAGACCCAGTACTTC	CASSEALGYQETQYF
-	TRBJ1-1	medium-sized	TRBV20-1	TGCAGTGCGGGGGGGCCAGTGGCTGAAGCTTTCTTT	CSAGGPVAEAFF
TRBD2	TRBJ2-1	-	TRBV6-5	TGTGCCAGCAGGGAGCGGGGGGGCCTCGGGAATGAGCAGTTCTTC	CASRERGGLGNEQFF
TRBD1	TRBJ1-4	few	TRBV18	TGTGCCAGCTCACCACTTGCCGGGACAGCAAATGAAAAACTGTTTTTT	CASSPLAGTANEKLFF
-	TRBJ2-6	-	TRBV12-3/TRBV12-4	TGTGCCAGCAGTTCATGGGACCGGAGCTCTGGGGCCAACGTCCTGACTTTC	CASSSWDRSSGANVLTF
-	TRBJ1-6	medium-sized	TRBV25-1	TGTGCCAGCAGTGACCAAGGGGGATCACCCCTCCACTTT	CASSDQGGSPLHF
-	TRBJ1-1	large	TRBV5-1	TGCGCCAGCAGCGAACCCGAGGTGCTGAACACTGAAGCTTTCTTT	CASSEPEVLNTEAFF
-	TRBJ1-1	large	TRBV5-6	TGTGCCAGCAGCCTATCGCTCACTGAAGCTTTCTTT	CASSLSLTEAFF
-	TRBJ1-5	large	TRBV6-6	TGTGCCAGCAGTTACTCAAACCCACGACAGCCCCAGCATTTT	CASSYSNPRQPQHF
-	TRBJ1-5	-	TRBV25-1	TGTGCCAGCAGCCCCTCAGGGAATCAGCCCCAGCATTTT	CASSPSGNQPQHF
-	TRBJ1-2	few	TRBV6-1	TGTGCCAGCAGTGTTTTCAGGGAAGACTATGGCTACACCTTC	CASSVFREDYGYTF
-	TRBJ1-6	medium-sized	TRBV14	TGTGCCAGCAGCCTATGGGTTAATTCACCCCTCCACTTT	CASSLWVNSPLHF
-	TRBJ2-2	medium-sized	TRBV5-1	TGCGCCAGCCACTGGGAAACTCTCTACACCGGGGAGCTGTTTTTT	CASHWETLYTGELFF
TRBD2	TRBJ2-1	large	TRBV3-1	TGTGCCAGCAGTCGAAGCGGGGGGTTTCCCTACAATGAGCAGTTCTTC	CASSRSGGFPYNEQFF
-	TRBJ1-1	medium-sized	TRBV20-1	TGCAGTGCTAGAGTGACCCTCCGGAACACTAAAGCTTTCTTT	CSARVTLRNTKAFF
-	TRBJ2-3	few	TRBV29-1	TGCAGCGTTGGGGGGGCCCGGGATACGCAGTATTTT	CSVGGARDTQYF
TRBD1	TRBJ2-2	few	TRBV24-1	TGTGCCACCAGTGATTTGTCGGACAGGGACACCGGGGAGCTGTTTTTT	CATSDLSDRDTGELFF
-	TRBJ1-4	medium-sized	TRBV6-1	TGTGCCAGCCTGATCCGGGGCGTCAATGAAAAACTGTTTTTT	CASLIRGVNEKLFF